This T cell receptor (beta chain) was documented in a study of patients and donors after allogeneic stem cell transplantation. This clonotype was seen a few times. TCRdb independently ran MiXCR on the RT-PCR reads; one entry per CDR3 protein. Altogether about 960,000 distinct CDR3 sequences are present, around 17% being singletons, with the ten largest covering around 6%. This CDR3 has 16 residues. Deletions cut 4 bases from V and 2 bases from J, with 16 bases between. Germline lookup yields CDR1 SGHRS and CDR2 YFSETQ. The sample was blood, either unsorted or a sorted T cell fraction (not recorded which). The V gene is TRBV5-1, the J gene TRBJ2-1, with D maybe TRBD2 (5 bases). The clonotype originates from a human donor who was either an allogeneic HSCT recipient or a stem cell or donor lymphocyte infusion donor (not recorded which). It is not recorded whose cells these are; they may come from a transplant donor. CDR3 protein: CASSPSPNLAYNEQFF. The CDR3 DNA follows: TGCGCCAGCAGCCCTAGCCCCAACTTGGCCTACAATGAGCAGTTCTTC.